The clone carrying this T cell receptor (beta chain) has a handful of counts. The sample comes from a study of shared clonotypes between healthy human individuals. Across several immunoSEQ plates, the genomic DNA of each subset was split evenly. Libraries were prepared by immunoSEQ multiplex PCR; TCRdb keeps only in-frame clonotypes and omits some of them. The sample includes approximately 500,000 clones, approximately 81% seen only once; the top ten take approximately 12%. Unmatched junction bases numbered 11, after V lost 5 bases and J lost 1 base. The CDR3 length is 17 residues. CDR1 is MDHEN and CDR2 is SYDVKM in the germline V gene.

This sequence was found in a woman in her thirties or forties in good health. Some clones in this sample may be carry-over from other donors' samples. The sequenced sample was PBMCs. V usage is TRBV28 and J usage is TRBJ1-1; the match to TRBD1 covers 9 bases. Here the CDR3 reads CASSQRDRGWANTEAFF. The CDR3 bases are TGTGCCAGCAGTCAACGAGACAGGGGGTGGGCGAACACTGAAGCTTTCTTT.